This is a list of T cell receptor beta chains from one sample in a study of blood T cell repertoires in COVID-19. The table came from immunoSEQ multiplex PCR; TCRdb's copy has only in-frame clones and leaves some out. The sample comprises 300,000 or so clones, just over 90% of which are singletons, and around 2% rests with the top ten. Input material: peripheral blood. The origin of the receptors is a woman aged 30 to 39 with COVID-19, enrolled during active disease. Each CDR3 is given with its conserved first and last residue. Each record gives: V gene, clone size, J gene, D gene, CDR3 protein, CDR3 DNA. The D gene is left open where the match is weak. Size is stated for part of the rows, as once, few or many counts, or as a class when the clone is expanded.

V gene: TRBV20-1; clone size: NA; J gene: TRBJ1-5; D gene: NA; CDR3 protein: CSASSRNQPQHF; CDR3 DNA: TGCAGTGCTAGTTCGCGGAATCAGCCCCAGCATTTT
V gene: TRBV19; clone size: NA; J gene: TRBJ1-2; D gene: NA; CDR3 protein: CASSIPSGRRIYGYTF; CDR3 DNA: TGTGCCAGTAGTATTCCTTCCGGCAGGCGCATCTATGGCTACACCTTC
V gene: TRBV28; clone size: NA; J gene: TRBJ1-1; D gene: NA; CDR3 protein: CASSTSTLLNTEAFF; CDR3 DNA: TGTGCCAGCAGTACCTCGACATTACTGAACACTGAAGCTTTCTTT
V gene: TRBV11-3; clone size: NA; J gene: TRBJ1-4; D gene: NA; CDR3 protein: CASSLGGQVNEKLFF; CDR3 DNA: TGTGCCAGCAGCTTAGGGGGGCAGGTTAATGAAAAACTGTTTTTT
V gene: TRBV6-2/TRBV6-3; clone size: NA; J gene: TRBJ1-6; D gene: TRBD1; CDR3 protein: CASSLRDRENSPLHF; CDR3 DNA: TGTGCCAGCAGTCTCCGGGACAGGGAGAATTCACCCCTCCACTTT
V gene: TRBV15; clone size: NA; J gene: TRBJ1-5; D gene: NA; CDR3 protein: CATSRGAVGSPDYSNQPQHF; CDR3 DNA: TGTGCCACCAGCAGAGGGGCCGTTGGCTCCCCCGACTATAGCAATCAGCCCCAGCATTTT
V gene: TRBV18; clone size: NA; J gene: TRBJ1-6; D gene: NA; CDR3 protein: CASSPQGQLNSPLHF; CDR3 DNA: TGTGCCAGCTCACCACAAGGACAGCTTAATTCACCCCTCCACTTT
V gene: TRBV7-9; clone size: many; J gene: TRBJ2-3; D gene: NA; CDR3 protein: CASSTGTSADTQYF; CDR3 DNA: TGTGCCAGCAGCACAGGGACCAGCGCAGATACGCAGTATTTT
V gene: TRBV11-3; clone size: once; J gene: TRBJ2-7; D gene: TRBD2; CDR3 protein: CASSKGLAEIYEQYF; CDR3 DNA: TGTGCCAGCAGCAAAGGACTAGCGGAGATCTACGAGCAGTACTTC
V gene: TRBV10-3; clone size: NA; J gene: TRBJ2-1; D gene: NA; CDR3 protein: CAISVSSEGEQFF; CDR3 DNA: TGTGCCATCAGTGTATCTAGCGAGGGTGAGCAGTTCTTC
V gene: TRBV24-1; clone size: NA; J gene: TRBJ2-2; D gene: TRBD2; CDR3 protein: CATSARAGGGPPGELFF; CDR3 DNA: TGTGCCACCAGTGCTCGTGCGGGGGGAGGGCCCCCCGGGGAGCTGTTTTTT
V gene: TRBV27; clone size: NA; J gene: TRBJ2-1; D gene: TRBD2; CDR3 protein: CASSLRRLAGAYNEQFF; CDR3 DNA: TGTGCCAGCAGTTTACGCCGACTAGCGGGAGCCTACAATGAGCAGTTCTTC
V gene: TRBV7-9; clone size: once; J gene: TRBJ2-7; D gene: TRBD1; CDR3 protein: CASSPPGTGYHEQYF; CDR3 DNA: TGTGCCAGCAGCCCTCCAGGGACAGGGTACCACGAGCAGTACTTC
V gene: TRBV27; clone size: NA; J gene: TRBJ2-1; D gene: NA; CDR3 protein: CASSLIPGTKYNEQFF; CDR3 DNA: TGTGCCAGCAGTCTAATACCGGGAACCAAATACAATGAGCAGTTCTTC
V gene: TRBV5-6; clone size: NA; J gene: TRBJ1-2; D gene: NA; CDR3 protein: CASSSRWGGDYGYTF; CDR3 DNA: TGTGCCAGCAGCAGCCGTTGGGGAGGGGACTATGGCTACACCTTC
V gene: TRBV28; clone size: NA; J gene: TRBJ2-3; D gene: NA; CDR3 protein: CASSQTGTDTQYF; CDR3 DNA: TGTGCCAGCAGTCAGACAGGCACAGATACGCAGTATTTT
V gene: TRBV2; clone size: NA; J gene: TRBJ2-5; D gene: TRBD1; CDR3 protein: CASSRDRTQETQYF; CDR3 DNA: TGTGCCAGCAGCCGGGACAGGACGCAAGAGACCCAGTACTTC
V gene: TRBV3-1/TRBV3-2; clone size: few; J gene: TRBJ2-3; D gene: TRBD2; CDR3 protein: CASSQSAGGLVAQYF; CDR3 DNA: TGTGCCAGCAGCCAATCAGCGGGAGGGTTAGTTGCGCAGTATTTT
V gene: TRBV30; clone size: NA; J gene: TRBJ1-3; D gene: TRBD1; CDR3 protein: CAWSQTGGGNTIYF; CDR3 DNA: TGTGCCTGGAGTCAGACAGGGGGCGGAAACACCATATATTTT
V gene: TRBV7-8; clone size: NA; J gene: TRBJ1-5; D gene: TRBD1; CDR3 protein: CASSSDRGLQPQHF; CDR3 DNA: TGTGCCAGCAGCTCAGACAGGGGGCTTCAGCCCCAGCATTTT
V gene: TRBV19; clone size: NA; J gene: TRBJ1-5; D gene: NA; CDR3 protein: CASSIARSYSNQPQHF; CDR3 DNA: TGTGCCAGTAGTATAGCTCGGAGTTATAGCAATCAGCCCCAGCATTTT
V gene: TRBV19; clone size: few; J gene: TRBJ1-5; D gene: TRBD1; CDR3 protein: CASRRQGVGSNQPQHF; CDR3 DNA: TGTGCCAGTAGGAGACAGGGGGTTGGAAGCAATCAGCCCCAGCATTTT
V gene: TRBV6-4; clone size: NA; J gene: TRBJ2-1; D gene: TRBD1; CDR3 protein: CASSATTGAIGEQFF; CDR3 DNA: TGTGCCAGCAGTGCGACGACAGGGGCTATAGGTGAGCAGTTCTTC
V gene: TRBV12-5; clone size: NA; J gene: TRBJ1-4; D gene: TRBD1; CDR3 protein: CASGLVQGAWLEKLFF; CDR3 DNA: TGTGCTAGTGGTTTGGTCCAGGGGGCTTGGCTCGAAAAACTGTTTTTT
V gene: TRBV10-3; clone size: NA; J gene: TRBJ2-6; D gene: NA; CDR3 protein: CAIQGSGANVLTF; CDR3 DNA: TGTGCCATCCAGGGCTCTGGGGCCAACGTCCTGACTTTC
V gene: TRBV28; clone size: NA; J gene: TRBJ2-2; D gene: NA; CDR3 protein: CASSLQFPGELFF; CDR3 DNA: TGTGCCAGCAGTTTGCAGTTTCCCGGGGAGCTGTTTTTT
V gene: TRBV5-4; clone size: NA; J gene: TRBJ1-1; D gene: TRBD1; CDR3 protein: CASSLDRGRDTEAFF; CDR3 DNA: TGTGCCAGCAGCTTGGACAGGGGTCGGGACACTGAAGCTTTCTTT
V gene: TRBV2; clone size: NA; J gene: TRBJ2-2; D gene: NA; CDR3 protein: CASSEQATATGELFF; CDR3 DNA: TGTGCCAGCAGTGAACAGGCCACGGCCACCGGGGAGCTGTTTTTT
V gene: TRBV9; clone size: NA; J gene: TRBJ2-2; D gene: TRBD2; CDR3 protein: CASSVRGLAGKTGELFF; CDR3 DNA: TGTGCCAGCAGCGTACGGGGACTAGCGGGAAAAACCGGGGAGCTGTTTTTT
V gene: TRBV30; clone size: NA; J gene: TRBJ1-1; D gene: TRBD1; CDR3 protein: CAGGRDRGANTEAFF; CDR3 DNA: TGTGCCGGAGGCAGAGACAGGGGGGCGAACACTGAAGCTTTCTTT
V gene: TRBV29-1; clone size: NA; J gene: TRBJ2-1; D gene: TRBD1; CDR3 protein: CSVRSTGQGTYNEQFF; CDR3 DNA: TGCAGCGTTAGGTCCACGGGACAGGGAACCTACAATGAGCAGTTCTTC
V gene: TRBV7-3; clone size: NA; J gene: TRBJ2-3; D gene: NA; CDR3 protein: CASSISQADTQYF; CDR3 DNA: TGTGCCAGCAGCATAAGTCAGGCAGATACGCAGTATTTT
V gene: TRBV6-1; clone size: NA; J gene: TRBJ1-5; D gene: TRBD1; CDR3 protein: CASSEVGQVLYSNQPQHF; CDR3 DNA: TGTGCCAGCAGTGAAGTGGGACAGGTCCTTTATAGCAATCAGCCCCAGCATTTT
V gene: TRBV6-5; clone size: NA; J gene: TRBJ1-1; D gene: TRBD1; CDR3 protein: CASSYGQGAGTEAFF; CDR3 DNA: TGTGCCAGCAGTTACGGGCAGGGGGCAGGGACTGAAGCTTTCTTT
V gene: TRBV30; clone size: NA; J gene: TRBJ2-1; D gene: NA; CDR3 protein: CAWSVRDNEQFF; CDR3 DNA: TGTGCCTGGAGTGTACGGGACAATGAGCAGTTCTTC
V gene: TRBV27; clone size: NA; J gene: TRBJ1-1; D gene: NA; CDR3 protein: CASTKPGMNTEAFF; CDR3 DNA: TGTGCCAGCACCAAACCGGGAATGAACACTGAAGCTTTCTTT
V gene: TRBV5-4; clone size: NA; J gene: TRBJ1-1; D gene: NA; CDR3 protein: CASSPTRNTEAFF; CDR3 DNA: TGTGCCAGCAGCCCAACACGGAACACTGAAGCTTTCTTT
V gene: TRBV6-5; clone size: NA; J gene: TRBJ2-7; D gene: NA; CDR3 protein: CASKTNRDPSYEQYF; CDR3 DNA: TGTGCCAGTAAAACGAACAGGGACCCAAGCTACGAGCAGTACTTC
V gene: TRBV7-8; clone size: NA; J gene: TRBJ1-5; D gene: NA; CDR3 protein: CASSLDSGWGNQPQHF; CDR3 DNA: TGTGCCAGCAGCTTAGATTCGGGGTGGGGCAATCAGCCCCAGCATTTT
V gene: TRBV6-6; clone size: NA; J gene: TRBJ1-1; D gene: TRBD1; CDR3 protein: CASSSWTGRDTEAFF; CDR3 DNA: TGTGCCAGCAGTTCCTGGACAGGGAGGGACACTGAAGCTTTCTTT
V gene: TRBV28; clone size: NA; J gene: TRBJ1-2; D gene: NA; CDR3 protein: CASSRYSVGYTF; CDR3 DNA: TGTGCCAGCAGCCGGTACAGTGTTGGCTACACCTTC
V gene: TRBV6-1; clone size: NA; J gene: TRBJ2-4; D gene: TRBD1; CDR3 protein: CASSEASGQGTNIQYF; CDR3 DNA: TGTGCCAGCAGTGAAGCATCGGGACAGGGGACAAACATTCAGTACTTC
V gene: TRBV2; clone size: NA; J gene: TRBJ1-2; D gene: NA; CDR3 protein: CASSEAGQTHGYTF; CDR3 DNA: TGTGCCAGCAGTGAAGCTGGACAGACCCATGGCTACACCTTC
V gene: TRBV3-1/TRBV3-2; clone size: few; J gene: TRBJ2-7; D gene: TRBD2; CDR3 protein: CASSRARTSGSYEQYF; CDR3 DNA: TGTGCCAGCAGCCGTGCCCGGACTAGCGGTTCCTACGAGCAGTACTTC
V gene: TRBV5-8; clone size: NA; J gene: TRBJ2-4; D gene: TRBD2; CDR3 protein: CASSYRLAGNIQYF; CDR3 DNA: TGTGCCAGCAGCTATAGACTAGCCGGAAACATTCAGTACTTC
V gene: TRBV5-1; clone size: NA; J gene: TRBJ1-2; D gene: TRBD1; CDR3 protein: CASSAGQGAQYGYTF; CDR3 DNA: TGCGCCAGCAGCGCCGGACAGGGGGCTCAGTATGGCTACACCTTC
V gene: TRBV18; clone size: NA; J gene: TRBJ2-3; D gene: NA; CDR3 protein: CASSRTTDTDTQYF; CDR3 DNA: TGTGCCAGCTCACGTACTACCGACACAGATACGCAGTATTTT
V gene: TRBV6-4; clone size: NA; J gene: TRBJ2-2; D gene: NA; CDR3 protein: CASRRDSTNTGELFF; CDR3 DNA: TGTGCCAGCCGCCGGGACTCGACGAACACCGGGGAGCTGTTTTTT
V gene: TRBV9; clone size: NA; J gene: TRBJ2-7; D gene: NA; CDR3 protein: CASSVVGGTSEQYF; CDR3 DNA: TGTGCCAGCAGCGTAGTGGGGGGGACAAGCGAGCAGTACTTC
V gene: TRBV11-2; clone size: NA; J gene: TRBJ2-7; D gene: NA; CDR3 protein: CASSSSLIAQYF; CDR3 DNA: TGTGCCAGCAGCTCCTCGTTGATAGCGCAGTACTTC
V gene: TRBV11-2; clone size: NA; J gene: TRBJ1-2; D gene: NA; CDR3 protein: CASSPGVVHGYTF; CDR3 DNA: TGTGCCAGCAGCCCAGGGGTGGTCCATGGCTACACCTTC
V gene: TRBV30; clone size: NA; J gene: TRBJ1-5; D gene: NA; CDR3 protein: CAWSVGDFSNQPQHF; CDR3 DNA: TGTGCCTGGAGTGTAGGGGATTTTAGCAATCAGCCCCAGCATTTT
V gene: TRBV5-1; clone size: NA; J gene: TRBJ1-1; D gene: NA; CDR3 protein: CASSFPGTEAFF; CDR3 DNA: TGCGCCAGCAGCTTCCCGGGCACTGAAGCTTTCTTT
V gene: TRBV29-1; clone size: NA; J gene: TRBJ2-5; D gene: NA; CDR3 protein: CSVARTVQETQYF; CDR3 DNA: TGCAGCGTGGCCAGGACAGTCCAAGAGACCCAGTACTTC
V gene: TRBV19; clone size: NA; J gene: TRBJ2-7; D gene: TRBD2; CDR3 protein: CASSNRREGRHEQYF; CDR3 DNA: TGTGCCAGTAGTAATAGGCGGGAGGGCCGCCACGAGCAGTACTTC
V gene: TRBV11-3; clone size: many; J gene: TRBJ1-1; D gene: NA; CDR3 protein: CASSKTGRSNTEAFF; CDR3 DNA: TGTGCCAGCAGCAAGACAGGAAGGTCGAACACTGAAGCTTTCTTT
V gene: TRBV29-1; clone size: once; J gene: TRBJ1-1; D gene: NA; CDR3 protein: CSALYTGTEAFF; CDR3 DNA: TGCAGCGCCCTATACACGGGGACTGAAGCTTTCTTT
V gene: TRBV20-1; clone size: NA; J gene: TRBJ2-6; D gene: TRBD2; CDR3 protein: CSASERTSGRSGANVLTF; CDR3 DNA: TGCAGTGCTAGTGAAAGGACTAGCGGGAGGTCTGGGGCCAACGTCCTGACTTTC
V gene: TRBV3-1/TRBV3-2; clone size: NA; J gene: TRBJ2-5; D gene: TRBD2; CDR3 protein: CASSRSGSETQYF; CDR3 DNA: TGTGCCAGCAGCCGTAGCGGGAGTGAGACCCAGTACTTC